These T cell receptor beta chains were read from a single sample in a study of neurological immune-mediated disorders. Each CDR3 protein is one row after TCRdb ran MiXCR on the 5' RACE reads. The sample gives 60,000 or so distinct CDR3 sequences, 11% of which show up once; 1.8% is in the top ten. The sequenced material came from PBMCs. The receptors come from a man in his sixties in good health. Each CDR3 is given with its conserved first and last residue. The order of the fields is CDR3 DNA, CDR3 protein, V gene, clone size, D gene, J gene. A D gene is named only where the DNA matches it firmly. Clone size is shown for a subset of rows, as once, few, many or a class of expanded clone.

cdr3_nt: TGCAGTGCCATTCGGGCAGGTTTTTCCTACGAGCAGTACTTC; cdr3_aa: CSAIRAGFSYEQYF; v_call: TRBV20-1; clone_size: NA; d_call: NA; j_call: TRBJ2-7
cdr3_nt: TGTGCCAGCAGTCTCACAGGCGGCTCTGGAAACACCATATATTTT; cdr3_aa: CASSLTGGSGNTIYF; v_call: TRBV12-3/TRBV12-4; clone_size: many; d_call: NA; j_call: TRBJ1-3
cdr3_nt: TGTGCCAGCCCGACCGCCCGGGGAAGTGGCTACACCTTC; cdr3_aa: CASPTARGSGYTF; v_call: TRBV6-1; clone_size: NA; d_call: NA; j_call: TRBJ1-2
cdr3_nt: TGTGCCAGCAGTTTATCCCGTGGGGGGTTGGAGACCCAGTACTTC; cdr3_aa: CASSLSRGGLETQYF; v_call: TRBV27; clone_size: few; d_call: NA; j_call: TRBJ2-5
cdr3_nt: TGTGCCAGCAGTGAACTGGAGGGGCAGCCCCAGCATTTT; cdr3_aa: CASSELEGQPQHF; v_call: TRBV6-4; clone_size: many; d_call: NA; j_call: TRBJ1-5
cdr3_nt: TGTGCCAGCAGTCCAGGGACAGGGAGCGGCTACACCTTC; cdr3_aa: CASSPGTGSGYTF; v_call: TRBV6-2/TRBV6-3; clone_size: many; d_call: TRBD1; j_call: TRBJ1-2
cdr3_nt: TGTGCCAGCAGTTTAGGGGGACAGAACACCGGGGAGCTGTTTTTT; cdr3_aa: CASSLGGQNTGELFF; v_call: TRBV12-3/TRBV12-4; clone_size: many; d_call: NA; j_call: TRBJ2-2
cdr3_nt: TGCAGCGTAGAGCGGACAGGGGGTTCAAACACTGAAGCTTTCTTT; cdr3_aa: CSVERTGGSNTEAFF; v_call: TRBV29-1; clone_size: many; d_call: TRBD1; j_call: TRBJ1-1
cdr3_nt: TGTGCCAGCAGCTTGCAAGCAGACAATCAGCCCCAGCATTTT; cdr3_aa: CASSLQADNQPQHF; v_call: TRBV5-6; clone_size: once; d_call: NA; j_call: TRBJ1-5
cdr3_nt: TGCGCCAGCAGCACGGGGCGGACAGATACGCAGTATTTT; cdr3_aa: CASSTGRTDTQYF; v_call: TRBV5-1; clone_size: NA; d_call: NA; j_call: TRBJ2-3
cdr3_nt: TGCAGCGCCGGATCACAGGGAGGGACTGAAGCTTTCTTT; cdr3_aa: CSAGSQGGTEAFF; v_call: TRBV29-1; clone_size: many; d_call: NA; j_call: TRBJ1-1
cdr3_nt: TGTGCCAGCAGACCGACACGAGGACAGGTCGGCACTGAAGCTTTCTTT; cdr3_aa: CASRPTRGQVGTEAFF; v_call: TRBV12-3/TRBV12-4; clone_size: NA; d_call: TRBD1; j_call: TRBJ1-1
cdr3_nt: TGTGCCAGCAGCTTAGCGCAGGCAGGGAGCACTGAAGCTTTCTTT; cdr3_aa: CASSLAQAGSTEAFF; v_call: TRBV7-2; clone_size: many; d_call: NA; j_call: TRBJ1-1
cdr3_nt: TGTGCCAGCAGCTTAGGCCTGGGACAGTCCTACGAGCAGTACTTC; cdr3_aa: CASSLGLGQSYEQYF; v_call: TRBV13; clone_size: NA; d_call: TRBD1; j_call: TRBJ2-7
cdr3_nt: TGTGCCAGCAGCTTAAGCGGCAGGGCTGAAGCTTTCTTT; cdr3_aa: CASSLSGRAEAFF; v_call: TRBV7-2; clone_size: many; d_call: NA; j_call: TRBJ1-1
cdr3_nt: TGCAGCGTTTCAGGGGCCCAGTACTTC; cdr3_aa: CSVSGAQYF; v_call: TRBV29-1; clone_size: many; d_call: NA; j_call: TRBJ2-5
cdr3_nt: TGTGCCACAGAGCGGGGGCGAAGCGGGGAGCTGTTTTTT; cdr3_aa: CATERGRSGELFF; v_call: TRBV12-3/TRBV12-4; clone_size: many; d_call: TRBD2; j_call: TRBJ2-2
cdr3_nt: TGTGCCAGCAGCCGGGACATCAATCAGCCCCAGCATTTT; cdr3_aa: CASSRDINQPQHF; v_call: TRBV3-1; clone_size: many; d_call: NA; j_call: TRBJ1-5
cdr3_nt: TGCAGTGCCGGTAAGGGGTACTTC; cdr3_aa: CSAGKGYF; v_call: TRBV20-1; clone_size: NA; d_call: NA; j_call: TRBJ2-7
cdr3_nt: TGCAGTGCTCCCCCCTTGGACAGGAGCACAGATACGCAGTATTTT; cdr3_aa: CSAPPLDRSTDTQYF; v_call: TRBV20-1; clone_size: many; d_call: TRBD1; j_call: TRBJ2-3
cdr3_nt: TGTGCCAGCAGTTACTCACAGGGGGTCGCGAGTTCCACTGAAGCTTTCTTT; cdr3_aa: CASSYSQGVASSTEAFF; v_call: TRBV6-6; clone_size: many; d_call: TRBD1; j_call: TRBJ1-1
cdr3_nt: TGTGCCAGCAGTGAGACTAGCACCGGGGAGCTGTTTTTT; cdr3_aa: CASSETSTGELFF; v_call: TRBV6-4; clone_size: once; d_call: NA; j_call: TRBJ2-2
cdr3_nt: TGTGCCAGCAAGGGTAGTAGGGGGGGCTATCTAGATACGCAGTATTTT; cdr3_aa: CASKGSRGGYLDTQYF; v_call: TRBV7-2; clone_size: few; d_call: NA; j_call: TRBJ2-3
cdr3_nt: TGTGCCAGCAGCTTACCCCAGGCCGAGCAGTACTTC; cdr3_aa: CASSLPQAEQYF; v_call: TRBV7-2; clone_size: many; d_call: NA; j_call: TRBJ2-7
cdr3_nt: TGTGCCAGCGGCCACCGGGACCGTTCTGAAGCTTTCTTT; cdr3_aa: CASGHRDRSEAFF; v_call: TRBV7-8; clone_size: many; d_call: NA; j_call: TRBJ1-1
cdr3_nt: TGTGCCAGCAGCGTAACAGGGTACACTGAAGCTTTCTTT; cdr3_aa: CASSVTGYTEAFF; v_call: TRBV9; clone_size: many; d_call: NA; j_call: TRBJ1-1
cdr3_nt: TGTGCCAGCAGTCCTACGGGACAGCTGAATTCACCCCTCCACTTT; cdr3_aa: CASSPTGQLNSPLHF; v_call: TRBV7-2; clone_size: many; d_call: TRBD1; j_call: TRBJ1-6
cdr3_nt: TGCAGTGCTTTCACGGACGTACCTGGTGGCTACACCTTC; cdr3_aa: CSAFTDVPGGYTF; v_call: TRBV20-1; clone_size: many; d_call: NA; j_call: TRBJ1-2
cdr3_nt: TGTGCCAGCAGGATGTTCAGGAGCCAAGAGACCCAGTACTTC; cdr3_aa: CASRMFRSQETQYF; v_call: TRBV6-1; clone_size: many; d_call: NA; j_call: TRBJ2-5
cdr3_nt: TGTGCCAGCAGCTCCCCTCAGTTCTTC; cdr3_aa: CASSSPQFF; v_call: TRBV13; clone_size: many; d_call: NA; j_call: TRBJ2-1
cdr3_nt: TGTGCCAGCAGTTTATCGTCCAGTCGAGAGACCCAGTACTTC; cdr3_aa: CASSLSSSRETQYF; v_call: TRBV27; clone_size: many; d_call: NA; j_call: TRBJ2-5
cdr3_nt: TGTGCCAGCAGCCCCTCAGTAGGGACCCAGTACTTC; cdr3_aa: CASSPSVGTQYF; v_call: TRBV6-1; clone_size: many; d_call: NA; j_call: TRBJ2-5
cdr3_nt: TGTGCCAGCAGCCCCCATCAGGGAGGAGAGACCCAGTACTTC; cdr3_aa: CASSPHQGGETQYF; v_call: TRBV7-2; clone_size: many; d_call: NA; j_call: TRBJ2-5
cdr3_nt: TGTGCCAGCAGCCCCAGGGGGCCCCAAGAGACCCAGTACTTC; cdr3_aa: CASSPRGPQETQYF; v_call: TRBV6-5; clone_size: many; d_call: TRBD1; j_call: TRBJ2-5
cdr3_nt: TGTGCCAGCAGTTTGGGCCGGGAGCAGTTCTTC; cdr3_aa: CASSLGREQFF; v_call: TRBV12-3/TRBV12-4; clone_size: few; d_call: NA; j_call: TRBJ2-1
cdr3_nt: TGTGCCAGCAGTGCCCTAGCGGCGCAGTATTTT; cdr3_aa: CASSALAAQYF; v_call: TRBV25-1; clone_size: many; d_call: TRBD2; j_call: TRBJ2-3
cdr3_nt: TGTGCCAGCACCATACAGGGAGCTGAAGCTTTCTTT; cdr3_aa: CASTIQGAEAFF; v_call: TRBV28; clone_size: many; d_call: NA; j_call: TRBJ1-1
cdr3_nt: TGTGCCAGCAGCTCTTCCGGGGGCCAGACCCAGTACTTC; cdr3_aa: CASSSSGGQTQYF; v_call: TRBV7-2; clone_size: many; d_call: NA; j_call: TRBJ2-5
cdr3_nt: TGCGCCAGCAGCTTGAGTCGGGACAGGGGTCCCCTCTACGAGCAGTACTTC; cdr3_aa: CASSLSRDRGPLYEQYF; v_call: TRBV5-1; clone_size: many; d_call: TRBD1; j_call: TRBJ2-7
cdr3_nt: TGCAGTGCTAGAGACGCCGGAGATTTCGGGTATCAGCCCCAGCATTTT; cdr3_aa: CSARDAGDFGYQPQHF; v_call: TRBV20-1; clone_size: many; d_call: NA; j_call: TRBJ1-5
cdr3_nt: TGTGCCAGCAGGAGCTCCCTAGCGGGGGGGGACTACGAGCAGTACTTC; cdr3_aa: CASRSSLAGGDYEQYF; v_call: TRBV2; clone_size: many; d_call: TRBD2; j_call: TRBJ2-7
cdr3_nt: TGCAGTGCCCTTCCAGGGGGTTATGGCTACACCTTC; cdr3_aa: CSALPGGYGYTF; v_call: TRBV20-1; clone_size: many; d_call: TRBD1; j_call: TRBJ1-2
cdr3_nt: TGTGCCAGCAGTTTAGGGACGACAGGGGCAAACACCGGGGAGCTGTTTTTT; cdr3_aa: CASSLGTTGANTGELFF; v_call: TRBV28; clone_size: many; d_call: TRBD1; j_call: TRBJ2-2
cdr3_nt: TGTGCCAGCAGTTACTCGGAGGGGTCAGTGAATGAGCAGTTCTTC; cdr3_aa: CASSYSEGSVNEQFF; v_call: TRBV6-2/TRBV6-3; clone_size: many; d_call: NA; j_call: TRBJ2-1
cdr3_nt: TGTGCCAGCAGCGTAGCTATGACAGGGCAGACCGGGGAGCTGTTTTTT; cdr3_aa: CASSVAMTGQTGELFF; v_call: TRBV9; clone_size: many; d_call: TRBD1; j_call: TRBJ2-2
cdr3_nt: TGTGCCAGCAGTTCCATCTCTGGGCTTAACACGCAAACTTTCTTT; cdr3_aa: CASSSISGLNTQTFF; v_call: TRBV12-3/TRBV12-4; clone_size: many; d_call: NA; j_call: TRBJ1-1
cdr3_nt: TGTGCCATCAACGAGTCAGGCGGGGGGACCTACAATGAGCAGTTCTTC; cdr3_aa: CAINESGGGTYNEQFF; v_call: TRBV10-3; clone_size: NA; d_call: TRBD2; j_call: TRBJ2-1
cdr3_nt: TGTGCCAGCAAAGGGGGGCAAGGGGAATCTATGAACACTGAAGCTTTCTTT; cdr3_aa: CASKGGQGESMNTEAFF; v_call: TRBV6-2/TRBV6-3; clone_size: few; d_call: NA; j_call: TRBJ1-1
cdr3_nt: TGTGCCAGCAGTCAGGGCCGGGTTAGGAGCAATCAGCCCCAGCATTTT; cdr3_aa: CASSQGRVRSNQPQHF; v_call: TRBV12-3/TRBV12-4; clone_size: many; d_call: NA; j_call: TRBJ1-5